The source of this T cell receptor beta chain is a study of cytomegalovirus exposure and HLA in healthy donors (TCRdb year 2017). Study-level background: According to an earlier analysis of 550 to 700 of the donors, about 179 million T cells yielded over 100 million unique TCR beta sequences and 276 Gb of sequence data. Around 300 gigabases of sequencing data and approximately 93 million unique TCR sequences were included in an early release covering 550 to 650 HLA-typed donors. Of the roughly 400 genotyped donors, roughly 80% fell in the genetic ancestry cluster associated with self-reported Caucasian donors. The study aimed to test whether cataloging public T cell receptors could reveal signatures of past pathogen exposure. The T cell repertoires of 700 or so subjects were profiled by immunosequencing and related to cytomegalovirus serostatus. Along with the approximately 650-subject first cohort, a separate validation cohort of over a hundred different subjects was used. High-throughput TCR immunosequencing, statistical association of individual TCRs with disease status, and machine learning were combined to predict cytomegalovirus infection status. A later analysis re-examined previously published TCR beta repertoires from 610 or so donors and added high-resolution HLA genotyping to investigate patterns of TCR occurrence. Rather than drawing on any new phenotypic data, the later analysis identified candidate immune exposures from TCR beta sequences and the way those sequences occurred across donors. In an earlier analysis of 550 to 700 of the donors, high-throughput TCR beta sequencing was used to judge whether each TCR beta V gene segment behaved as functional or pseudogenic. Donor age, sex, ethnicity and CMV serostatus were compiled together with the repertoire data. Genome-wide SNP genotypes for about three fifths of the roughly 700 donors were used in a later genetic analysis, which treated that subset as a discovery cohort. All discovery cohort repertoires had been generated using a single sequencing platform. HLA typing included class I and class II loci at four-digit resolution. Typing coverage differed by locus: A, B, C, DRB1 and DQB1 were typed in roughly 629-630 donors, DQA1 in about 500, DPA1 in around 610, and DPB1 in 450 to 480. A handful of DR-DQ haplotypes were handled as single units for association and clustering because linkage in the cohort was strong. Among a few hundred genotyped donors of the cohort, an average of around 240,000 unique TCR beta nucleotide sequences were sequenced per donor, about a sixth of them non-productive. Study-wide conclusions, independent of this receptor: A later analysis associated about 16,000 TCR beta sequences with specific HLA alleles at a false discovery rate of 0.05. HLA typing was unavailable for some donors at each locus, so association tests used only the typed subset. A later genetic analysis reported fewer N-insertions in productive TCRs among donors in an Asian-associated ancestry cluster than the roughly 700-donor mean. The cohort was sequenced for TCR beta chains only, and without alpha or paired-chain data the features that could be detected were limited. The sequencing pipeline was judged likely to have produced a cluster of highly shared sequence variants as a technical artifact. According to a later analysis, most CMV-associated TCR beta chains appeared to be HLA-restricted, and the HLA associations seemed to be driven largely by CMV exposure. Strong co-occurrence of HLA alleles, especially DR and DQ, made assigning TCR associations to individual alleles difficult. For the cohort, immune exposure information was limited to CMV serostatus. Some IMGT-functional V segments, including TRBV6-2 and TRBV6-3, could not be told apart with the 87-base-pair reads, so those segments were excluded. A later genetic analysis associated a missense DCLRE1C variant with V-gene and J-gene trimming of TCR beta chains, and an independent cohort replicated the association. Most TCR sequences were seen in very few donors, while some public TCRs were found in many individuals. In a later analysis, HLA-associated TCR beta chains showed more clonal expansion and lower generation probabilities than non-associated chains that were equally common. A further reported finding was that TCR beta sequences accurately predicted the HLA-A and HLA-B alleles for most subjects in the first cohort. The classifier was reported to diagnose cytomegalovirus status with high specificity and sensitivity in both the original cohort and the validation cohort. Correlated functional status among segregating V segments might reflect linkage disequilibrium, but an unknown experimental factor could not be ruled out. Roughly uniform sequencing depth across donors was assumed in presence/absence analyses, although this assumption may not hold. In the study, about 150 TCR beta chains were listed as associated with cytomegalovirus. Three of the identified cytomegalovirus-associated TCR beta chains were confirmed in vitro to be specific for cytomegalovirus antigens. Because counts were too low, some 16 rarely observed V segments, including chromosome 9 orphons, were excluded from the earlier analysis of around 590 of the donors. An earlier analysis of several hundred of the donors showed that most TCR beta V segments appeared in productive rearrangements either about 90% or about 30% of the time, which broadly matched IMGT annotations. In a later analysis, several top co-occurrence clusters were reported to appear linked to parvovirus B19, influenza, CMV and Epstein-Barr virus. In a later analysis, TCR association rates were found to vary across HLA loci, with the most associated TCRs seen for DRB1 alleles and the fewest for HLA-C alleles. According to the authors, the approach could potentially be generalized to other disease states and immunological phenotypes.

V is clipped by 0 bases and J by 6 bases, and the sequence between their germline boundaries is 12 bases long. From a lookup of the germline V gene, CDR1 and CDR2 are MGHRA and YSYEKL. The CDR3 goes from the cysteine to the phenylalanine over 14 residues. Only CDR3 DNA is held: 42 bases, read in frame from base 1. Libraries were constructed by the immunoSEQ multiplex PCR assay. A mixture of 60 forward primers for TCR Vbeta segments and 13 reverse primers for TCR Jbeta segments was used in the multiplex PCR. The CDR3 region of rearranged TCR beta genes was amplified from genomic DNA by a multiplex PCR assay. The amplified TCR beta libraries were sequenced on the Illumina HiSeq System as 87-base-pair reads. Per the authors' processing: Across the 700 or so repertoires, a later analysis counted 80 million or so unique TCR beta chains, roughly 11 million of which were shared by at least two donors. A nearest-neighbor algorithm error-corrected the raw reads and collapsed the reads into unique sequences, merging closely related sequences to remove PCR and sequencing errors. V, D and J gene segments were assigned by aligning CDR3 sequences to IMGT reference sequences. For a sequence to be retained, a match of at least six nucleotides was required to both a V gene segment and a J gene segment. A rearrangement counted as productive if the CDR3 had no stop codons and remained in frame with V and J, and every other rearrangement counted as non-productive. CDR3 was defined by IMGT convention, running from the second conserved V-encoded cysteine to the conserved J-encoded phenylalanine. The earlier analysis of 500 to 750 of the donors excluded any sequence lacking an unambiguous match to a single V gene segment. An earlier analysis of 587 of the donors classified V segments as functional when productive rearrangements were above 56.7% and as segregating when the standard deviation between donors was above 5%. To diagnose cytomegalovirus status from the catalog of TCR beta chain sequences, a statistical classification framework was built. In a later analysis, V and J genes were assigned by comparing TCR nucleotide sequences against IMGT/GENE-DB human TR gene sequences. The TCRdist pipeline was used in a later analysis to assign CDR3 sequences and most-parsimonious VDJ recombination scenarios. In a later analysis, each TCR beta chain was defined by its CDR3 amino acid sequence together with its V-gene family, and reads lacking a unique V-gene family were excluded. As a way to deal with suspected cross-contamination and a sequencing artifact, a later analysis dropped hundreds of nucleotide sequences that were highly shared and had low generation probability. For each public chain, a later analysis derived a clonal expansion index from normalized ranks of inferred template counts within each repertoire. In a later analysis, generation probabilities were computed using a VDJ recombination model fitted to out-of-frame rearrangements, and the results were checked against IGoR. A later analysis scored TCR-TCR, TCR-HLA and TCR-CMV co-occurrence with hypergeometric tests, applying a repertoire-size bias correction to TCR pairs. False discovery rates were estimated in a later analysis by permuting HLA or CMV assignments 20 times. A later analysis grouped co-occurring TCRs with DBSCAN, adding TCRdist sequence similarity when clustering within HLA-allele-positive subsets. Co-occurrence clustering excluded repertoires with fewer than 30,000 or more than 120,000 public chains, plus five with anomalous nucleotide sharing. Drawn from immuneACCESS, this table holds only the in-frame rearrangements with V and J called that TCRdb kept. Clones are partly lost; checked studies trace under half to an unresolved V gene and leave the rest unexplained. V and J calls and clone size follow that table, whereas D and trimming were derived from the DNA. This sample comprises approximately 100,000 clones, more than 75% of them detected only once. The ten largest clones add up to under 4.5% of the sample.

The cohort consisted of approximately 670 healthy bone marrow donors. At the time of sampling, every cohort member was nominally healthy, though immune exposures that went unrecorded were likely present. The donor tested CMV seropositive and was one of the 289 seropositive cohort members. Every donor gave a peripheral blood sample, and the peripheral blood mononuclear cells from that sample were used for TCR beta sequencing. Genomic DNA extraction from the blood cell samples was performed with the Qiagen DNeasy Blood Extraction Kit. Details on this clone: Its antigen remains unidentified. Nothing much larger sits one base from this clone, and base qualities are not available.

Sequencing was done on a sample of PBMCs. The chain couples TRBV4-1 to TRBJ2-7, with the D gene too uncertain to name. The source is a woman in her 50s in good health and CMV-seropositive. CDR3 sequence: CASSQEVAAREQYF. The nucleotide sequence is given as TGCGCCAGCAGCCAAGAAGTAGCCGCCCGCGAGCAGTACTTC.